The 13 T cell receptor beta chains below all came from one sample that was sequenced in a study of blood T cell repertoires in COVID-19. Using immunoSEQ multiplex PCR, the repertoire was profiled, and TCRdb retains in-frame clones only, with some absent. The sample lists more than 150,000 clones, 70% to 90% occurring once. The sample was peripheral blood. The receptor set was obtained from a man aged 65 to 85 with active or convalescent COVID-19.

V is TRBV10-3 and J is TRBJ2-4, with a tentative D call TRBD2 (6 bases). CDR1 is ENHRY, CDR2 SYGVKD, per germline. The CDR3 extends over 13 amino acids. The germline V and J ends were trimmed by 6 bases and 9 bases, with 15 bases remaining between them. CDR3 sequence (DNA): TGTGCCATCAGCCCGGACTCCGGGGGCATTCAGTACTTC. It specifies CAISPDSGGIQYF.

DNA of the CDR3: TGCGCCAGCAGCTTGAATCCGGGGTCGAACACTGAAGCTTTCTTT. This gives the protein CASSLNPGSNTEAFF. V usage is TRBV5-1 and J usage is TRBJ1-1; D gene ambiguous. Germline V CDR1 and CDR2: SGHRS, YFSETQ. CDR3 length equals 15 residues. Trimming removed 1 base from V and 1 base from J, with 11 bases in between.

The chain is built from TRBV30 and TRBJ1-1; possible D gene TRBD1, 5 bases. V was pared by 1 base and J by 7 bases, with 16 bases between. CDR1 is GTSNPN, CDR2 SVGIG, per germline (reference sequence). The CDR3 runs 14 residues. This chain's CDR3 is CAWSAVYGTVEAFF. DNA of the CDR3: TGTGCCTGGAGTGCCGTATACGGGACTGTTGAAGCTTTCTTT.

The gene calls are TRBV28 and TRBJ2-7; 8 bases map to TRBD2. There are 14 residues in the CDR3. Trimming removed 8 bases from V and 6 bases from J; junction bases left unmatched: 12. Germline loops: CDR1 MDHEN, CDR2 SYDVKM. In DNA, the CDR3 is TGTGCCAGCCTAGCGGGCGGGAGACAAGCCGAGCAGTACTTC. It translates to CASLAGGRQAEQYF. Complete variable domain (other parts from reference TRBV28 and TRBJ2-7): DVKVTQSSRYLVKRTGEKVFLECVQDMDHENMFWYRQDPGLGLRLIYFSYDVKMKEKGDIPEGYSVSREKKERFSLILESASTNQTSMYLCASLAGGRQAEQYFGPGTRLTVT.

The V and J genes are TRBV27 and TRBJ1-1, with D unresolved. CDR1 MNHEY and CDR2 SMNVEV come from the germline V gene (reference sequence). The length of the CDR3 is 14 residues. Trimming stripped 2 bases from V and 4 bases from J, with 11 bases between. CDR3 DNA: TGTGCCAGCAGTTTAAGCATCTCCGCCACTGAAGCTTTCTTT. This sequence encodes CASSLSISATEAFF.

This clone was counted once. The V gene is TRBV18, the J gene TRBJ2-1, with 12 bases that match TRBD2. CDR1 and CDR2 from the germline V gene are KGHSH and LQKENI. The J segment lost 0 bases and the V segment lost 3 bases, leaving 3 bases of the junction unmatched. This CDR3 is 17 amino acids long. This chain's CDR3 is CASSPLLAGGSYNEQFF. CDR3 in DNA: TGTGCCAGCTCACCGTTACTAGCGGGGGGCTCCTACAATGAGCAGTTCTTC.

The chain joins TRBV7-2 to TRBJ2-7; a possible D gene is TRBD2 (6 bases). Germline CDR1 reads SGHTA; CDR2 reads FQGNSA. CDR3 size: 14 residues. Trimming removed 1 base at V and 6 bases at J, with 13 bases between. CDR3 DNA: TGTGCCAGCAGCTTAGGGGGGGATCGTCTCGAGCAGTACTTC. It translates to CASSLGGDRLEQYF. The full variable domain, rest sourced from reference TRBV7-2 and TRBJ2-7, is GAGVSQSPSNKVTEKGKDVELRCDPISGHTALYWYRQSLGQGLEFLIYFQGNSAPDKSGLPSDRFSAERTGGSVSTLTIQRTQQEDSAVYLCASSLGGDRLEQYFGPGTRLTVT.

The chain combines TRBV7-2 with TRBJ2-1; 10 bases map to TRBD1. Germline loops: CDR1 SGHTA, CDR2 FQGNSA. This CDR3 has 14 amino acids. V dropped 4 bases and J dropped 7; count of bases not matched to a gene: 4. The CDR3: CASSSPDRGNEQFF. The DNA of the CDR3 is TGTGCCAGCAGCTCCCCGGACAGGGGGAATGAGCAGTTCTTC.

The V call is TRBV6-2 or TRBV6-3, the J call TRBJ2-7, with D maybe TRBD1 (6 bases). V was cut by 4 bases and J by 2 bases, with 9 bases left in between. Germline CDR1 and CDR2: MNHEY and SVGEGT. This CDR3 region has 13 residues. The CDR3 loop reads CASSFTGTYEQYF. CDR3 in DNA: TGTGCCAGCAGTTTTACAGGGACCTACGAGCAGTACTTC.

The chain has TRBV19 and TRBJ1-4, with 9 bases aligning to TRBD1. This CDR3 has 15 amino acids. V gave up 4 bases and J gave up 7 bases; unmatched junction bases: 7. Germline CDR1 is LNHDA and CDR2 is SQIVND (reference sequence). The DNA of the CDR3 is TGTGCCAGTAGTAAAACCGGGACAGGGTTTGAAAAACTGTTTTTT. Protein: CASSKTGTGFEKLFF.

CDR3 nucleotide sequence: TGTGCCAGCTCAAAGCAGGGGAGCACCTACAATGAGCAGTTCTTC. Its protein product is CASSKQGSTYNEQFF. The chain employs TRBV2 and TRBJ2-1; a weak D match, TRBD1 (6 bases). Germline lookup yields CDR1 SNHLY and CDR2 FYNNEI. The germline V and J ends were trimmed by 8 bases and 2 bases, with 16 bases remaining between them. CDR3 length: 15 amino acids.

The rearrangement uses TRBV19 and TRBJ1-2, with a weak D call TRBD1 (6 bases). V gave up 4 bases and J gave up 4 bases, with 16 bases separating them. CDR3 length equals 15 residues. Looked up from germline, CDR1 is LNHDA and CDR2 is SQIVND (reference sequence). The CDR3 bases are TGTGCCAGTAGTAAGGGGACAAGGAGTCTCTATGGCTACACCTTC. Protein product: CASSKGTRSLYGYTF. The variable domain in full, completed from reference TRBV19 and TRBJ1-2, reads DGGITQSPKYLFRKEGQNVTLSCEQNLNHDAMYWYRQDPGQGLRLIYYSQIVNDFQKGDIAEGYSVSREKKESFPLTVTSAQKNPTAFYLCASSKGTRSLYGYTFGSGTRLTVV.

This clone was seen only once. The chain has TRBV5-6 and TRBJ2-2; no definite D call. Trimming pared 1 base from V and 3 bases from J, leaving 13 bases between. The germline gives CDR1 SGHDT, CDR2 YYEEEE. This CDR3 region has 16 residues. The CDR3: CASSLFDPADTGELFF. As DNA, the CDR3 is TGTGCCAGCAGCTTGTTTGATCCGGCGGACACCGGGGAGCTGTTTTTT.